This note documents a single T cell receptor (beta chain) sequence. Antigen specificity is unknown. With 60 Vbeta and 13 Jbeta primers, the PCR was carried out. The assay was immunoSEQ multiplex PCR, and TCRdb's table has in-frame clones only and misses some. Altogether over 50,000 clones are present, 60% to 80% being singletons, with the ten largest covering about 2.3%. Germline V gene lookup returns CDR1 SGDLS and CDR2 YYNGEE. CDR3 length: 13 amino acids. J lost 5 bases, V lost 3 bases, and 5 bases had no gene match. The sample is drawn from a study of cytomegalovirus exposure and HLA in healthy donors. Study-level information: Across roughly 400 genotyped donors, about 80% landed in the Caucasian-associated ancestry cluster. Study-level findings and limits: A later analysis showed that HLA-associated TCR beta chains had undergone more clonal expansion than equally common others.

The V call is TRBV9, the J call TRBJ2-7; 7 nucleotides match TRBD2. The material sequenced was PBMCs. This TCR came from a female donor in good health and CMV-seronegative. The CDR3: CASSAGGPNEQYF. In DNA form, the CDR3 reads TGTGCCAGCAGCGCGGGGGGTCCCAACGAGCAGTACTTC.